The 5 T cell receptor beta chains listed next were all sequenced from one sample in a study of blood T cell repertoires in COVID-19. The data were produced by immunoSEQ multiplex PCR, yet TCRdb's version contains in-frame clones alone and is incomplete. The sample carries 200,000 or so clones, under 90% recorded once. The sample was PBMCs or T cells enriched from blood (not recorded which). The receptors derive from a woman aged 50 to 60 who had been exposed to COVID-19.

The chain's CDR3 is CASSLRGGYTEAFF. The CDR3 region has the DNA TGTGCCAGCAGCTTACGAGGGGGCTACACTGAAGCTTTCTTT. The chain combines TRBV7-9 with TRBJ1-1; 7 bases agree with TRBD1. J lost 3 bases, V lost 2 bases, and 3 bases had no gene match. Per the germline V gene, CDR1 is SEHNR and CDR2 is FQNEAQ (reference sequence). The CDR3 is 14 residues long.

This chain connects TRBV9 to TRBJ1-4; TRBD1 might be the D (5 bases). Trimming left V 0 bases short and J 4 bases short, with 10 bases between. The CDR3 contains 15 residues. CDR1 is SGDLS, CDR2 YYNGEE, per germline. CDR3: CASSVAGVFNEKLFF. In nucleotides, the CDR3 is TGTGCCAGCAGCGTAGCGGGGGTTTTTAATGAAAAACTGTTTTTT.

This chain uses TRBV6-2 or TRBV6-3 with TRBJ2-7, with 9 bases fitting TRBD1. The CDR3 length is 20 residues. Germline CDR1 is MNHEY and CDR2 is SVGEGT. Losses at the gene ends were 0 bases for V and 1 base for J; bases not matched to a gene: 16. In DNA, the CDR3 is TGTGCCAGCAGTTACTCGAGTGGGACAGGGAGAAGGAGGGTTTCCTACGAGCAGTACTTC. Its translation: CASSYSSGTGRRRVSYEQYF.

This rearrangement joins TRBV12-5 to TRBJ1-1; D unclear. Germline V gives CDR1 LGHNT, CDR2 FRNRAP. The CDR3 totals 13 residues. V lost 6 bases to trimming and J lost 0 bases, with 8 bases between them. The CDR3 region has the DNA TGTGCTAGTGGCCTATCTATGAACACTGAAGCTTTCTTT. Its protein is CASGLSMNTEAFF.

V and J are TRBV20-1 and TRBJ1-5; 7 nucleotides line up with TRBD1. V gave up 3 bases and J gave up 4 bases; unmatched junction bases: 3. This CDR3 is built from 13 residues. Per germline, CDR1 DFQATT and CDR2 SNEGSKA (reference sequence). DNA of the CDR3: TGCAGTGCTAGTCAGGGGGGTAATCAGCCCCAGCATTTT. Protein: CSASQGGNQPQHF.